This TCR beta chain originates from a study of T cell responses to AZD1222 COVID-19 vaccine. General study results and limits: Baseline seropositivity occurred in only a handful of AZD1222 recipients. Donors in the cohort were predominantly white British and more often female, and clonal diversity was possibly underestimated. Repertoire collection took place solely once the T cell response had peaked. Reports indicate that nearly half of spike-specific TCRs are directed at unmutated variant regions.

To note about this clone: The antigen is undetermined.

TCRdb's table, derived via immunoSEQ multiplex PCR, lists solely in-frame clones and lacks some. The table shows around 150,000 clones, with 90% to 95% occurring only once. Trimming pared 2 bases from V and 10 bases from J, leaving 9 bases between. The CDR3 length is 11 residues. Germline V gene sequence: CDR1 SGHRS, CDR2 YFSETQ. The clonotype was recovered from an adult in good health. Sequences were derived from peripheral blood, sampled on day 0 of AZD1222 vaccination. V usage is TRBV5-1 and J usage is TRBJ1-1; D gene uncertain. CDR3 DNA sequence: TGCGCCAGCAGCTTCTCGGACGCAGCTTTCTTT. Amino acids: CASSFSDAAFF.